These T cell receptor beta chains were read from a single sample in a study of graft-versus-host responses after intestinal transplantation. Repertoires were generated with immunoSEQ multiplex PCR, while TCRdb's copy carries only in-frame clones and drops some. The repertoire holds about 59,000 clones, with 90% to 95% as singletons. Antigen specificity for these receptors is unknown. Specimen: unstimulated CD4+ T cells sorted from spleen or lymph node cells, collected before transplant. Receptors originate from a human donor who was the organ donor for an intestinal transplant. CDR3s include the opening cysteine and the closing phenylalanine or tryptophan. The order of the fields is CDR3 DNA, CDR3 protein, clone size, V gene, J gene, D gene. The D gene is left open where the match is weak. Rows may omit the clone size; those that give it use once, few, many or a size class.

CDR3nt: TGTGCCAGTAGTATAGAAGAGGGTATGGGCTCACCCCTCCACTTT
CDR3aa: CASSIEEGMGSPLHF
abundance: NA
v_gene: TRBV19
j_gene: TRBJ1-6
d_gene: NA

CDR3nt: TGTGCCAGCAGTGAAGGCCTTACCGGGGGTTATGGCTACACCTTC
CDR3aa: CASSEGLTGGYGYTF
abundance: NA
v_gene: TRBV2
j_gene: TRBJ1-2
d_gene: NA

CDR3nt: TGTGCCAGTAGTGTCCGGGTCCGGTATGAGCAGTTCTTC
CDR3aa: CASSVRVRYEQFF
abundance: NA
v_gene: TRBV19
j_gene: TRBJ2-1
d_gene: NA

CDR3nt: TGTGCCAGCAGCCCCGACCCACGACAGAGCTCCTATAATTCACCCCTCCACTTT
CDR3aa: CASSPDPRQSSYNSPLHF
abundance: NA
v_gene: TRBV7-2
j_gene: TRBJ1-6
d_gene: NA

CDR3nt: TGCGCCAGCAGCCAAGAACGGGGCGGGGGCCCCTGGAACACGCAGTATTTT
CDR3aa: CASSQERGGGPWNTQYF
abundance: NA
v_gene: TRBV4-1
j_gene: TRBJ2-3
d_gene: NA

CDR3nt: TGTGCCAGCACCGAGACAGGGGGCGGTGGAAACACCATATATTTT
CDR3aa: CASTETGGGGNTIYF
abundance: NA
v_gene: TRBV6-5
j_gene: TRBJ1-3
d_gene: TRBD1

CDR3nt: TGTGCCAGCAGCCCTTACGCACTAACCTCCTACGAGCAGTACTTC
CDR3aa: CASSPYALTSYEQYF
abundance: NA
v_gene: TRBV4-2
j_gene: TRBJ2-7
d_gene: NA

CDR3nt: TGCGCCAGCAGCAATAGCGGGGGAAGCTACGAGCAGTACTTC
CDR3aa: CASSNSGGSYEQYF
abundance: NA
v_gene: TRBV5-1
j_gene: TRBJ2-7
d_gene: TRBD2

CDR3nt: TGTGCCAGCAGCTTAGTAGGTCGGCCCTATGGCTACACCTTC
CDR3aa: CASSLVGRPYGYTF
abundance: once
v_gene: TRBV7-2
j_gene: TRBJ1-2
d_gene: NA

CDR3nt: TGTGCCAGCTCACCATTGCAGGGTGGCAAAAACATTCAGTACTTC
CDR3aa: CASSPLQGGKNIQYF
abundance: once
v_gene: TRBV18
j_gene: TRBJ2-4
d_gene: NA

CDR3nt: TGTGCCAGAAGCCCGGGACTAGCGGGGGTCAGCTCTGGGGCCAACGTCCTGACTTTC
CDR3aa: CARSPGLAGVSSGANVLTF
abundance: NA
v_gene: TRBV5-3
j_gene: TRBJ2-6
d_gene: TRBD2

CDR3nt: TGCGCCAGCAGGGAGCGGAGGCAGGAGCTGGGGCGAGGAGATACGCAGTATTTT
CDR3aa: CASRERRQELGRGDTQYF
abundance: NA
v_gene: TRBV10-1
j_gene: TRBJ2-3
d_gene: NA

CDR3nt: TGTGCCAGTAGCAAAACCTACGGACAGATATCTGAAGCTTTCTTT
CDR3aa: CASSKTYGQISEAFF
abundance: NA
v_gene: TRBV19
j_gene: TRBJ1-1
d_gene: NA

CDR3nt: TGCGCCAGCAGCTTTGAGGGGATGGGCACCGGGGAGCTGTTTTTT
CDR3aa: CASSFEGMGTGELFF
abundance: NA
v_gene: TRBV5-1
j_gene: TRBJ2-2
d_gene: NA

CDR3nt: TGTGCCAGTACCGCCCTCCAACGGGAAAACTATGGCTACACCTTC
CDR3aa: CASTALQRENYGYTF
abundance: once
v_gene: TRBV19
j_gene: TRBJ1-2
d_gene: NA

CDR3nt: TGTGCCAGCAGCTTCAGGACAGCACCCTACGAGCAGTACTTC
CDR3aa: CASSFRTAPYEQYF
abundance: NA
v_gene: TRBV7-8
j_gene: TRBJ2-7
d_gene: NA

CDR3nt: TGTGCCAGCTCACCGACAGGGGGAAAACCGAGCTCTGGGGCCAACGTCCTGACTTTC
CDR3aa: CASSPTGGKPSSGANVLTF
abundance: NA
v_gene: TRBV18
j_gene: TRBJ2-6
d_gene: TRBD1

CDR3nt: TGTGCCAGCAGCTTATCCGCGACAGGGGGTTTTCAAGAGACCCAGTACTTC
CDR3aa: CASSLSATGGFQETQYF
abundance: NA
v_gene: TRBV7-9
j_gene: TRBJ2-5
d_gene: TRBD1

CDR3nt: TGTGCCAGCAGCTTAGAGGTCGCGGACAATGAGCAGTTCTTC
CDR3aa: CASSLEVADNEQFF
abundance: NA
v_gene: TRBV11-1
j_gene: TRBJ2-1
d_gene: NA

CDR3nt: TGCGCCAGCAGCCAAGGGCGGGGGGGCTTCTACAATGAGCAGTTCTTC
CDR3aa: CASSQGRGGFYNEQFF
abundance: NA
v_gene: TRBV4-1
j_gene: TRBJ2-1
d_gene: TRBD2

CDR3nt: TGTGCCAGCAGCTTAAGTGGCGGGGCCTCCTACGAGCAGTACTTC
CDR3aa: CASSLSGGASYEQYF
abundance: NA
v_gene: TRBV7-4
j_gene: TRBJ2-7
d_gene: NA

CDR3nt: TGTGCCATCAGTTCAGGGACCGGGGGCCTGAACACTGAAGCTTTCTTT
CDR3aa: CAISSGTGGLNTEAFF
abundance: NA
v_gene: TRBV10-3
j_gene: TRBJ1-1
d_gene: NA

CDR3nt: TGCGCCAGCAGCCAAGGAGGGAACCAGGGGGCCTCCTATAATTCACCCCTCCACTTT
CDR3aa: CASSQGGNQGASYNSPLHF
abundance: NA
v_gene: TRBV4-3
j_gene: TRBJ1-6
d_gene: TRBD1

CDR3nt: TGTGCCAGCAGTGAACGGGGCAGGGGCCACAATCAGCCCCAGCATTTT
CDR3aa: CASSERGRGHNQPQHF
abundance: NA
v_gene: TRBV6-1
j_gene: TRBJ1-5
d_gene: NA

CDR3nt: TGTGCCAGCAGCTTAGCAGTCTATGGCTACACCTTC
CDR3aa: CASSLAVYGYTF
abundance: NA
v_gene: TRBV7-9
j_gene: TRBJ1-2
d_gene: NA

CDR3nt: TGTGCCAGCAGCCAACTAGCGGGGGGGCGGAATGAGCAGTTCTTC
CDR3aa: CASSQLAGGRNEQFF
abundance: NA
v_gene: TRBV14
j_gene: TRBJ2-1
d_gene: TRBD2

CDR3nt: TGTGCCAGCAGCTTCTCGCCGGGAGGGGAGACCCAGTACTTC
CDR3aa: CASSFSPGGETQYF
abundance: NA
v_gene: TRBV11-2
j_gene: TRBJ2-5
d_gene: TRBD2

CDR3nt: TGTGCCAGCAGCTTAGGTGGCGAGGACACTGAAGCTTTCTTT
CDR3aa: CASSLGGEDTEAFF
abundance: NA
v_gene: TRBV11-2
j_gene: TRBJ1-1
d_gene: NA

CDR3nt: TGTGCTAGCAGCTTAGGCCAAGGGGCCTCCACAGATACGCAGTATTTT
CDR3aa: CASSLGQGASTDTQYF
abundance: NA
v_gene: TRBV7-7
j_gene: TRBJ2-3
d_gene: NA

CDR3nt: TGTGCCAGTAGTAGGACAGGCTCCTACGAGCAGTACTTC
CDR3aa: CASSRTGSYEQYF
abundance: NA
v_gene: TRBV19
j_gene: TRBJ2-7
d_gene: TRBD1

CDR3nt: TGTGCCAGCAGCTTGGGGCAGTCGAGCACAGATACGCAGTATTTT
CDR3aa: CASSLGQSSTDTQYF
abundance: NA
v_gene: TRBV7-2
j_gene: TRBJ2-3
d_gene: NA

CDR3nt: TGTGCCAGCAGGAAACCGGGCCAAGGCACCGGGGAGCTGTTTTTT
CDR3aa: CASRKPGQGTGELFF
abundance: NA
v_gene: TRBV6-4
j_gene: TRBJ2-2
d_gene: NA

CDR3nt: TGTGCCAGCAGCTCTCGACTAGCGGGGGCTGAGACCCAGTACTTC
CDR3aa: CASSSRLAGAETQYF
abundance: once
v_gene: TRBV11-2
j_gene: TRBJ2-5
d_gene: TRBD2

CDR3nt: TGTGCCAGCCAGAATGGGGAGACCCAGTACTTC
CDR3aa: CASQNGETQYF
abundance: NA
v_gene: TRBV6-1
j_gene: TRBJ2-5
d_gene: NA

CDR3nt: TGCAGCGTGTTAACGGGGGGGCGGGACAATGAGCAGTTCTTC
CDR3aa: CSVLTGGRDNEQFF
abundance: NA
v_gene: TRBV29-1
j_gene: TRBJ2-1
d_gene: TRBD2

CDR3nt: TGTGCCACCAGCAGAGATATTGGCAGTGCACTACGTTCTTCACCCCTCCACTTT
CDR3aa: CATSRDIGSALRSSPLHF
abundance: NA
v_gene: TRBV15
j_gene: TRBJ1-6
d_gene: NA

CDR3nt: TGCGCCAGCGGACCGGGACCTTTGAAAGAGGGCTACACCTTC
CDR3aa: CASGPGPLKEGYTF
abundance: NA
v_gene: TRBV5-1
j_gene: TRBJ1-2
d_gene: NA

CDR3nt: TGTGCCAGCAGCCCAGGACATTTCTTGACCAAAAACATTCAGTACTTC
CDR3aa: CASSPGHFLTKNIQYF
abundance: NA
v_gene: TRBV7-6
j_gene: TRBJ2-4
d_gene: NA

CDR3nt: TGTGATTCGGCGGGGGAGAATCAGCCCCAGCATTTT
CDR3aa: CDSAGENQPQHF
abundance: NA
v_gene: TRBV19
j_gene: TRBJ1-5
d_gene: NA

CDR3nt: TGTGCCAGCAGTCCCAGCCGAACAAACAATGAGCAGTTCTTC
CDR3aa: CASSPSRTNNEQFF
abundance: NA
v_gene: TRBV6-6
j_gene: TRBJ2-1
d_gene: NA

CDR3nt: TGCGCCAGCAGCTTGGAACTGGATCAGCCCCAGCATTTT
CDR3aa: CASSLELDQPQHF
abundance: NA
v_gene: TRBV5-1
j_gene: TRBJ1-5
d_gene: NA

CDR3nt: TGCGCCAGCAGCTTGGCCCCTTGGGCAGTTCTTAATGAGCAGTTCTTC
CDR3aa: CASSLAPWAVLNEQFF
abundance: NA
v_gene: TRBV5-1
j_gene: TRBJ2-1
d_gene: NA